The source of this T cell receptor (beta chain) is a study of CD8+ T cells in alopecia areata. Punch biopsies of lesional scalp, plus peripheral blood, were taken from alopecia areata patients. Trimming stripped 2 bases from V and 1 base from J, with 24 bases between. CDR3 length: 20 amino acids. Per germline, CDR1 MNHNS and CDR2 SASEGT. TCR sequencing used cDNA made by reverse transcription of extracted RNA. The assay was immunoSEQ multiplex PCR, and TCRdb's table has in-frame clones only and misses some. The repertoire includes about 10,000 clones, approximately 58% of them detected once, and approximately 8.1% sits in the top ten.

The sample was skin, taken at week 0. The receptor was isolated from a human donor with alopecia areata. The chain links TRBV6-1 to TRBJ1-5, with TRBD1 as a possible D gene (6 bases). CDR3: CASSEPEFYDRNPSNQPQHF. The DNA for the CDR3 is TGTGCCAGCAGTGAACCAGAATTCTATGACAGGAACCCGAGCAATCAGCCCCAGCATTTT.